This T cell receptor (beta chain) was sequenced during a study of shared clonotypes between healthy human individuals. Study at large: The donor group consisted of a couple of women and three men, aged 18 to 49.

The protocol was immunoSEQ multiplex PCR, while the TCRdb copy is restricted to in-frame clones and leaves out a portion. The sample comprises roughly 2 million clones, almost 96% of which are singletons, and roughly 0.13% rests with the top ten. Study-wide results and caveats: In this cohort, only blood was sampled, and tissue repertoires likely differ.

About this clone: Its target is not known.

The sequence came from a man younger than 30 in good health. The sample was naive CD4+ T cells sorted from blood. The subset was: CD45RA+ positively selected.

The CDR3 sequence is CASSFSSGGALYETQYF. The CDR3 bases are TGTGCCAGCAGCTTCTCTAGCGGGGGGGCCCTGTACGAGACCCAGTACTTC. V usage is TRBV7-2 and J usage is TRBJ2-5; the match to TRBD2 covers 12 bases. V dropped 3 bases and J dropped 5; count of bases not matched to a gene: 10. This CDR3 comprises 17 residues. In germline, CDR1 is SGHTA, CDR2 FQGNSA.